This T cell receptor beta chain was retrieved from a study of response to subunit inactivated influenza vaccine. Findings of the study overall: A suggestion made by the authors is that each seasonal influenza vaccination recruits few new T cells.

As concerns this clonotype: Its antigen is unknown.

TCRdb re-derived calls from the RT-PCR reads in MiXCR, one entry per CDR3 protein. The table has around 170,000 distinct CDR3 sequences, about 10% seen once. The source material was CD8+ T cells sorted from PBMCs, sampled around 25 months after vaccination. This receptor was identified in a man aged 45 to 70 who received an inactivated influenza vaccine.

The CDR3 DNA sequence: TGTGCCAGCAGTTTTTACAGGGGGTTCAGCACAGATACGCAGTATTTT. This encodes CASSFYRGFSTDTQYF. This chain links TRBV12-3 or TRBV12-4 with TRBJ2-3, with TRBD1 matching over 8 bases. V shed 3 bases and J 0 bases; nucleotides not matched to a gene: 5. The CDR3 is 16 residues long.